One sample yielded the 29 T cell receptor beta chains listed below, sequenced in a study of regulatory T cells in long-lasting Graves disease. Arm-PCR with iRepertoire HTBI primers amplified the CDR3 regions for these TCR beta libraries. One entry per CDR3 protein, called by TCRdb with MiXCR from the multiplex PCR reads. The sample carries over 350,000 distinct CDR3 sequences, less than 25% recorded once. Time point described: persistent/refractory GD, antithyroid drugs over 5 years with positive TRAb. PBMCs were the source of the RNA used for TCR sequencing. The sequencing used peripheral blood mononuclear cells (PBMCs), collected when the disease was refractory, from a patient treated with antithyroid drugs. The receptors were gathered from a female donor with Graves disease.

In the case of this clonotype: A much bigger clone sits one base away, suggesting this may be a read error. V and J are TRBV27 and TRBJ2-5; either TRBD1 or TRBD2 may fit D (5 bases each). The V end was cut by 3 bases, the J end by 9 bases, with 14 bases between. Germline lookup yields CDR1 MNHEY and CDR2 SMNVEV (reference sequence). This CDR3 is built from 13 residues. The chain's CDR3 is CASSFGTDGAQYF. CDR3 nucleotides: TGTGCCAGCAGTTTCGGGACGGACGGGGCCCAGTACTTC.

This clonotype was seen at least ten times. The V gene is TRBV25-1, the J gene TRBJ2-1; 8 bases align to TRBD1. J gave up 6 bases and V 5 bases, and 6 bases lay outside the gene matches. Germline CDR1 and CDR2: MGHDK and SYGVNS. The CDR3 sequence is 14 residues long. The CDR3 sequence: CASSPGQAINEQFF. The CDR3 DNA reads as TGTGCCAGCAGTCCGGGACAGGCGATCAATGAGCAGTTCTTC. Variable domain in full (rest from reference TRBV25-1 and TRBJ2-1): EADIYQTPRYLVIGTGKKITLECSQTMGHDKMYWYQQDPGMELHLIHYSYGVNSTEKGDLSSESTVSRIRTEHFPLTLESARPSHTSQYLCASSPGQAINEQFFGPGTRLTVL.

This clonotype has just a few counts. This sequence joins TRBV7-2 and TRBJ2-1; D tentatively reads TRBD1 or TRBD2 (5 bases each). The V gene lost 1 base and the J gene lost 6 bases, with 16 bases spanning the gap. CDR1 and CDR2 from the germline V gene are SGHTA and FQGNSA. The CDR3 is 16 residues long. CDR3 region: CASSLVSPGPSNEQFF. Here the CDR3 DNA reads TGTGCCAGCAGCTTAGTATCCCCGGGACCGTCCAATGAGCAGTTCTTC.

There are many counts of this clonotype. This chain links TRBV12-3 or TRBV12-4 with TRBJ1-6; D ambiguous. The CDR3 loop spans 12 amino acids. V was shortened by 5 bases and J by 7 bases, with 6 bases between the two germline ends. The CDR3 DNA follows: TGTGCCAGCAGTATTAAGAATTCACCCCTCCACTTT. Translating it yields CASSIKNSPLHF.

This clonotype was detected only a few times. This chain connects TRBV28 to TRBJ1-3; tentative D call: TRBD1 (5 bases). Trimming shortened V by 5 bases and J by 0 bases, and 17 bases separated the two germline ends. There are 17 residues in the CDR3. From germline, CDR1 is MDHEN and CDR2 SYDVKM. This chain's CDR3 is CASSQNWGRISGNTIYF. The CDR3 DNA is TGTGCCAGCAGTCAAAACTGGGGCCGTATCTCTGGAAACACCATATATTTT.

The chain has TRBV10-3 and TRBJ1-6; D possibly corresponds to TRBD1 (5 bases). The germline V gene has CDR1 ENHRY and CDR2 SYGVKD. The CDR3 runs to 16 residues. Trimming removed 5 bases from V and 0 bases from J, with 11 bases in between. CDR3: CAISRGSSSYNSPLHF. The CDR3 DNA reads as TGTGCCATCAGTCGGGGCAGTAGCTCCTATAATTCACCCCTCCACTTT.

This clonotype was detected ten times or more. This chain connects TRBV27 to TRBJ2-7, with D perhaps TRBD2 (5 bases). This CDR3 spans 14 amino acids. V lost 7 bases and J 9 bases, leaving 22 bases between the germline ends. Germline V gives CDR1 MNHEY, CDR2 SMNVEV (reference sequence). CDR3 residues: CASKSLSTGSVQYF. CDR3 DNA sequence: TGTGCCAGCAAGAGTCTTAGTACGGGGTCGGTGCAGTACTTC.

The chain links TRBV28 to TRBJ1-5; D perhaps matches TRBD1 (5 bases). Trimming left V 2 bases short and J 0 bases short, with 8 bases between. CDR1 is MDHEN and CDR2 is SYDVKM in the germline V gene. The CDR3 contains 15 residues. CDR3 sequence (DNA): TGTGCCAGCAGTTTAAGGGGACGTAGCAATCAGCCCCAGCATTTT. Its protein product is CASSLRGRSNQPQHF.

This rearrangement joins TRBV6-1 to TRBJ2-7; TRBD1 agrees at 7 bases. Germline lookup yields CDR1 MNHNS and CDR2 SASEGT. CDR3 size: 14 residues. After removal of 2 bases from V and 4 bases from J, the junction contained 5 bases not matched to a gene. This chain's CDR3 is CASSENAGGYEQYF. The DNA for the CDR3 is TGTGCCAGCAGTGAAAACGCAGGGGGTTACGAGCAGTACTTC.

Details on this clonotype: A read error may explain this, as a much larger clone is one base away. Given the absence of the conserved phenylalanine or tryptophan at the CDR3 end, a read error is likely. The V call is TRBV12-3 or TRBV12-4, the J call TRBJ2-5; D tentatively fits TRBD1 or TRBD2 (5 bases each). V was clipped by 6 bases and J by 5 bases, with 16 bases between them. This CDR3 has 14 amino acids. The CDR3 sequence: CASSLLQGGETQYY. The CDR3 nucleotides read TGTGCCAGCAGCCTACTCCAGGGCGGGGAGACCCAGTACTAC.

Many counts were recorded for this clonotype. V and J are TRBV12-3 or TRBV12-4 and TRBJ1-1, with 7 bases lining up with TRBD1. The CDR3 has 15 residues. V lost 5 bases to trimming and J lost 2 bases; unmatched junction nucleotides: 8. In nucleotides, the CDR3 is TGTGCCAGCAGTACGACAGGGTGGGGAAACACTGAAGCTTTCTTT. It codes for CASSTTGWGNTEAFF.

This clonotype was recorded at least ten times. The V call is TRBV20-1, the J call TRBJ1-6; a weak D match, TRBD1 (6 bases). V was shortened by 6 bases and J by 8 bases, with 11 bases between the two germline ends. Germline lookup yields CDR1 DFQATT and CDR2 SNEGSKA (reference sequence). There are 12 residues in the CDR3. The CDR3 here is CSAKEGDSPLHF. The CDR3 DNA reads as TGCAGTGCGAAAGAGGGGGATTCACCCCTCCACTTT.

This clonotype was detected a few times. This chain joins TRBV29-1 and TRBJ2-5; TRBD1 or TRBD2 may be the D gene (6 bases each). Germline loops: CDR1 SQVTM, CDR2 ANQGSEA. Trimming pared 6 bases from V and 5 bases from J, leaving 13 bases between. The CDR3 is made up of 12 amino acids. CDR3 DNA sequence: TGCAGCGTAGGGGGGCGCGGGGAGACCCAGTACTTC. It encodes CSVGGRGETQYF.

This clonotype appeared many times. The V call is TRBV7-2, the J call TRBJ1-4; D unclear. CDR1 SGHTA and CDR2 FQGNSA come from the germline V gene. V lost 5 bases to trimming and J lost 4 bases, with 11 bases between them. There are 14 residues in the CDR3. The CDR3 DNA is TGTGCCAGCAGCCTACAGCCTCTTAATGAAAAACTGTTTTTT. Its protein product is CASSLQPLNEKLFF. The whole variable domain, remainder taken from reference TRBV7-2 and TRBJ1-4, is GAGVSQSPSNKVTEKGKDVELRCDPISGHTALYWYRQSLGQGLEFLIYFQGNSAPDKSGLPSDRFSAERTGGSVSTLTIQRTQQEDSAVYLCASSLQPLNEKLFFGSGTQLSVL.

The sample holds many counts of this clonotype. This chain uses TRBV13 with TRBJ1-1, with D unresolved. Germline lookup yields CDR1 PRHDT and CDR2 FYEKMQ (reference sequence). Between the trimmed V and J ends, which lost 4 bases and 13 bases, there was a span of 13 bases. The CDR3 runs to 11 residues. This CDR3 is CASSSNSNGFF. CDR3 bases: TGTGCCAGCAGCTCAAACTCGAACGGTTTCTTT.

The J gene is TRBJ2-3, the V gene TRBV7-8; D could derive from TRBD1 or TRBD2 (5 bases each). This CDR3 region has 13 residues. Trimming stripped 7 bases from V and 6 bases from J, with 14 bases between. Germline CDR1 SGHVS, CDR2 FQNEAQ. The CDR3: CASTPMWGDTQYF. CDR3 DNA: TGTGCCAGCACCCCTATGTGGGGGGATACGCAGTATTTT.

This chain joins TRBV7-9 and TRBJ2-1; no firm D call. V lost 3 bases to trimming and J lost 5 bases, with 8 bases between them. The germline V gene encodes CDR1 SEHNR and CDR2 FQNEAQ (reference sequence). This CDR3 comprises 13 residues. CDR3 region: CASSLSTDNEQFF. CDR3 DNA sequence: TGTGCCAGCAGCTTGAGCACGGACAATGAGCAGTTCTTC.

The chain uses TRBV28 and TRBJ2-1; the match to TRBD2 covers 12 bases. The CDR3 has 15 residues. CDR1 and CDR2 (germline): MDHEN, SYDVKM. V trimming: 6 bases; J trimming: 2 bases; junction bases outside the gene matches: 2. CDR3 bases: TGTGCCAGCAGGACTAGCGGGAGTCCCTACAATGAGCAGTTCTTC. Its protein is CASRTSGSPYNEQFF.

The chain links TRBV3-1 to TRBJ2-2, with 9 nucleotides matching TRBD1. The CDR3 is 16 residues long. CDR1 is LGHDT and CDR2 is YNNKEL in the germline V gene (reference sequence). The V and J ends lost 3 bases and 1 base, in that order; junction bases with no gene match: 3. CDR3 nucleotides: TGTGCCAGCAGCCACTCGGACAGGGGGAACACCGGGGAGCTGTTTTTT. Amino acid sequence: CASSHSDRGNTGELFF.

On this clonotype: A much larger clone sits a single nucleotide away, making a read error possible. The V call is TRBV3-1, the J call TRBJ1-2; the D is unclear. The CDR3 spans 15 residues. Germline-derived CDR1 and CDR2 are LGHDT and YNNKEL (reference sequence). The CDR3 is CASSQDFSINYRYTF. The CDR3 nucleotides read TGTGCCAGCAGCCAAGATTTCAGCATTAACTATCGCTACACCTTC.

This clonotype was detected a few times. The CDR3 DNA reads as TGCGCCAGCAGCCAAGGGCGCGGGAGGGGTGTAAGCCACGAGCAGTACTTC. Translated, it gives CASSQGRGRGVSHEQYF. The chain uses TRBV4-3 and TRBJ2-7; 9 bases are shared with TRBD2. With V trimmed by 1 base and J by 5 bases, 12 bases remained unmatched. The V gene's germline CDR1 is LGHNA and CDR2 YSLEER. CDR3 length: 17 amino acids.

The sample holds many counts of this clonotype. The rearrangement links TRBV30 to TRBJ1-2; D is ambiguous. The V end lost 3 bases, the J end lost 2 bases, and 16 bases lay between the germline ends. The V gene's germline CDR1 is GTSNPN and CDR2 SVGIG (reference sequence). This CDR3 is built from 15 residues. The CDR3 nucleotides are TGTGCCTGGAGGGAACAGCCCCACGGCAACTATGGCTACACCTTC. Encoded protein: CAWREQPHGNYGYTF.

This clonotype was recorded at least ten times. The rearrangement uses TRBV18 and TRBJ1-2, with TRBD1 matching over 11 bases. Germline CDR1 reads KGHSH; CDR2 reads LQKENI. This CDR3 has 14 residues. The trim removed 2 bases at V and 6 bases at J, leaving 2 bases unmatched. As DNA, the CDR3 is TGTGCCAGCTCACCAGAGGACAGGGGGCATGGCTACACCTTC. Translating gives CASSPEDRGHGYTF. Drawing the rest from reference TRBV18 and TRBJ1-2, the complete variable domain is NAGVMQNPRHLVRRRGQEARLRCSPMKGHSHVYWYRQLPEEGLKFMVYLQKENIIDESGMPKERFSAEFPKEGPSILRIQQVVRGDSAAYFCASSPEDRGHGYTFGSGTRLTVV.

The chain is built from TRBV7-9 and TRBJ2-7, with D perhaps TRBD2 (6 bases). Trimming removed 1 base from V and 3 bases from J, with 10 bases in between. The CDR3 is 14 amino acids. The germline gives CDR1 SEHNR, CDR2 FQNEAQ (reference sequence). The CDR3 DNA sequence: TGTGCCAGCAGCTTAGGGGACTGGGACTACGAGCAGTACTTC. Translated, it gives CASSLGDWDYEQYF.

Many counts were recorded for this clonotype. An end of the junction differs from the germline gene, which may be a read error. The gene calls are TRBV5-1 and TRBJ2-2; D is uncertain. The CDR3 covers 11 residues. Germline assignment: CDR1 SGHRS and CDR2 YFSETQ. Written as DNA, the CDR3 is TGTGCCAGCAGCTTCGGCGGGGAGCTGTTTTTT. Its protein product is CASSFGGELFF.

This clonotype showed up many times. J is TRBJ2-7 and V is TRBV28; D gene uncertain. V was clipped by 1 base and J by 1 base, with 20 bases between them. This CDR3 contains 18 residues. Per the germline V gene, CDR1 is MDHEN and CDR2 is SYDVKM. This CDR3 is CASSLFSWGKANSYEQYF. Written as DNA, the CDR3 is TGTGCCAGCAGTTTATTTAGTTGGGGAAAAGCTAATTCCTACGAGCAGTACTTC. Based on the CDR3 plus reference TRBV28 and TRBJ2-7, the full variable domain is DVKVTQSSRYLVKRTGEKVFLECVQDMDHENMFWYRQDPGLGLRLIYFSYDVKMKEKGDIPEGYSVSREKKERFSLILESASTNQTSMYLCASSLFSWGKANSYEQYFGPGTRLTVT.

This clonotype occurred a few times. The genes are TRBV6-1 and TRBJ1-4; the D gene is possibly TRBD1 (6 bases). CDR1 and CDR2 from the germline V gene are MNHNS and SASEGT. The CDR3 is 15 residues long. Trimming left V 6 bases short and J 4 bases short, with 15 bases between. The CDR3 coding sequence is TGTGCCAGCAGCCTCGGACAGCGGAGTAATGAAAAACTGTTTTTT. It codes for CASSLGQRSNEKLFF.

This clonotype showed up just a few times. The J gene is TRBJ1-1, the V gene TRBV6-1; D gene unclear. V lost 6 bases and J 1 base, leaving 12 bases between the germline ends. From germline, CDR1 is MNHNS and CDR2 SASEGT. The CDR3 totals 14 residues. The CDR3 DNA follows: TGTGCCAGCAGCTTGGACGGTCCGAACACTGAAGCTTTCTTT. As protein: CASSLDGPNTEAFF.

This chain joins TRBV24-1 and TRBJ2-1; D is unclear. CDR3 size: 11 residues. Trimming cost V 3 bases and J 7 bases, with 3 bases left between them. Germline V gives CDR1 KGHDR, CDR2 SFDVKD. CDR3 residues: CATSDENEQFF. DNA for the CDR3: TGTGCCACCAGTGATGAAAATGAGCAGTTCTTC.